This T cell receptor beta chain was retrieved from a study of blood T cell repertoires in COVID-19. The overall study: COVID-19 samples from acute and convalescent phases originated in the United States, Italy and Spain. Nucleic acid was either cDNA or gDNA, and it came from T cells, B-cell-depleted T cells, or PBMCs.

In the source study's methods: Reference gene primers were amplified, and this amplification served to estimate nucleated cell counts. Data came from immunoSEQ multiplex PCR; TCRdb stores just in-frame clones and leaves some out. V and J calls and clone size are given by that table; D and trimming were obtained from the DNA. There are 150,000 to 200,000 clones in the sample; 88% occur only once, and roughly 4.7% lies in the top ten. This CDR3 contains 14 residues. Between the trimmed V and J ends, which lost 2 bases and 8 bases, there was a span of 13 bases. CDR1 SGHTA and CDR2 FQGNSA come from the germline V gene.

The clonotype comes from a human donor in a cohort sampled during active COVID-19. Sequenced sample: peripheral blood. V is TRBV7-2 and J is TRBJ2-1; unclear D gene. The CDR3 DNA is TGTGCCAGCAGCTTACGTCGAGCCGTCGATGAGCAGTTCTTC. This gives the protein CASSLRRAVDEQFF.